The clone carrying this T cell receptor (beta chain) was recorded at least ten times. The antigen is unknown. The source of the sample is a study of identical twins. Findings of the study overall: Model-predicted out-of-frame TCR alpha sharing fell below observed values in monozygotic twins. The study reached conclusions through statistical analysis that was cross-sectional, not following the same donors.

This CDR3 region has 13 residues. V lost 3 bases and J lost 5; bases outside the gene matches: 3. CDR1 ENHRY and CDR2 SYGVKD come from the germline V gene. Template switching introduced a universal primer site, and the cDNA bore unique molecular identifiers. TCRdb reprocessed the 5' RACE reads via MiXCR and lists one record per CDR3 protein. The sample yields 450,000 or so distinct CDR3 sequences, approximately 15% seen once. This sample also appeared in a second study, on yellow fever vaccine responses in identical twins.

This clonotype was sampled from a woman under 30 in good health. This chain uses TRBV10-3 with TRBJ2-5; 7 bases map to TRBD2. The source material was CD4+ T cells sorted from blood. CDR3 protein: CAISERGGETQYF. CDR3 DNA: TGTGCCATCAGTGAAAGGGGAGGGGAGACCCAGTACTTC.